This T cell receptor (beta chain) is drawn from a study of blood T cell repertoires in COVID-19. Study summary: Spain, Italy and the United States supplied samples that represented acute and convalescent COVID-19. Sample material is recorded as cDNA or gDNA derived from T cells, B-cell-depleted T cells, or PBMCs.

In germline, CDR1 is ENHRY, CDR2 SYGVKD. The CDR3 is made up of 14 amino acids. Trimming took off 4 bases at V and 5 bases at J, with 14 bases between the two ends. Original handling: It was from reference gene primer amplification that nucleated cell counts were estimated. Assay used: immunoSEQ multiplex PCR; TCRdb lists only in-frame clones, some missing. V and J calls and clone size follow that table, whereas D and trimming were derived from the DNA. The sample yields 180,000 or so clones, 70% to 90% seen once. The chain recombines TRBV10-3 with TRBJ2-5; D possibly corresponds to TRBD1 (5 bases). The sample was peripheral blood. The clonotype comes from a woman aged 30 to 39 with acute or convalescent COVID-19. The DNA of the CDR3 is TGTGCCATCAGTGTTAGGTCCCCAGGGGAGACCCAGTACTTC. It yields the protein CAISVRSPGETQYF.